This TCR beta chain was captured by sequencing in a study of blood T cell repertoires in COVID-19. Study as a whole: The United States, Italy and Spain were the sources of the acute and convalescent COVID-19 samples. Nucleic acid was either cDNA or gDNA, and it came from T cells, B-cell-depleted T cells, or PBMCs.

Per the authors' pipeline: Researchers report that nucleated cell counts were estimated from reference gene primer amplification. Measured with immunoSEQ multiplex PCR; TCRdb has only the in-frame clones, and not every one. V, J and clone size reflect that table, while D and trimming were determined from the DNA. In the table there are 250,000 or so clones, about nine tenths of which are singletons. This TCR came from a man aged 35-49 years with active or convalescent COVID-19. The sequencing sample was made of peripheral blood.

The CDR3 sequence: CAISELARGPDTQYF. CDR3 DNA sequence: TGTGCCATCAGTGAACTAGCGCGCGGGCCAGATACGCAGTATTTT. J is TRBJ2-3 and V is TRBV10-3, with 7 bases fitting TRBD2. The CDR3 sequence is 15 residues long. Germline V gene data show CDR1 as ENHRY and CDR2 as SYGVKD. V dropped 3 bases and J dropped 4; count of bases not matched to a gene: 7.